The clone carrying this TCR beta chain was detected a few times. Its antigen is not identified. The entry originates in a study of blood T cells in healthy people across ages. Findings and limits, study-wide: Higher diversity, along with more naive CD4+ cells, distinguished long-lived donors from aged donors. Across samples, TCR beta diversity tracked strongly with naive T cell percentage.

Deletions cut 6 bases from V and 7 bases from J, with 18 bases between. The germline CDR1 and CDR2 sequences are MDHEN and SYDVKM. The CDR3 length is 15 residues. A sample-barcoded 5' primer and a J-beta primer mix were used in a second PCR of roughly 7 to 12 cycles. TCRdb ran MiXCR on the 5' RACE reads and lists one entry per CDR3 protein. In the table there are around 990,000 distinct CDR3 sequences, approximately 26% of which are singletons. Peripheral blood was drawn, about 10 milliliters per donor. In addition, the sample was reused for a study of T cells of mothers and their children.

Sequencing input: blood. The genes are TRBV28 and TRBJ2-2; D may be TRBD2 (6 bases). The clonotype originates from a girl aged 2 to 10 in good health. The CDR3 protein is CASSWDRRVYGELFF. The CDR3, as DNA: TGTGCCAGCAGCTGGGACCGGAGGGTTTACGGGGAGCTGTTTTTT.